A selection of T cell receptor beta chains follows, all from one sample in a study of untreated major depressive disorder. Clones were sequenced by immunoSEQ multiplex PCR, and TCRdb holds only the in-frame ones, with some missing. The sample lists under 15,000 clones; about nine tenths were seen once. Sequencing was carried out using CD4+ T cells from PBMCs. The receptors stem from a woman aged 25-40 years with major depressive disorder. Each CDR3 is given with its conserved first and last residue. The D gene is left open where the match is weak. Size is omitted from some rows. Given values are once, few, many or a class for expanded clones.

clone size: once
D gene: -
J gene: TRBJ1-4
V gene: TRBV6-5
CDR3 DNA: TGTGCCAGCAGTTCCAGGGCGAGGGAAAAACTGTTTTTT
CDR3 protein: CASSSRAREKLFF

clone size: -
D gene: -
J gene: TRBJ2-3
V gene: TRBV30
CDR3 DNA: TGTGCCTGGGGCGTAGCAGATACGCAGTATTTT
CDR3 protein: CAWGVADTQYF

clone size: -
D gene: TRBD1
J gene: TRBJ1-1
V gene: TRBV6-5
CDR3 DNA: TGTGCCAGCAGCCTCATACGACAGGGTGGCACTGAAGCTTTCTTT
CDR3 protein: CASSLIRQGGTEAFF

clone size: -
D gene: -
J gene: TRBJ2-5
V gene: TRBV28
CDR3 DNA: TGTGCCAGCAGTTCCCCCCGTAGACGGGGGGAGACCCAGTACTTC
CDR3 protein: CASSSPRRRGETQYF

clone size: -
D gene: -
J gene: TRBJ1-4
V gene: TRBV6-6
CDR3 DNA: TGTGCCAGCAGCGAACGGCTCGGAAAACTGTTTTTT
CDR3 protein: CASSERLGKLFF

clone size: -
D gene: -
J gene: TRBJ2-3
V gene: TRBV2
CDR3 DNA: TGTGCCAGCACCGACAACACAGATACGCAGTATTTT
CDR3 protein: CASTDNTDTQYF

clone size: once
D gene: -
J gene: TRBJ2-5
V gene: TRBV5-1
CDR3 DNA: TGCGCCAGCAGCTTGGCCGCCCGACTAGGAGGGGGAGAGACCCAGTACTTC
CDR3 protein: CASSLAARLGGGETQYF

clone size: -
D gene: -
J gene: TRBJ1-2
V gene: TRBV10-3
CDR3 DNA: TGTGCCATCACTTACAGGTCCCAGGAGGGTTATGGCTACACCTTC
CDR3 protein: CAITYRSQEGYGYTF

clone size: -
D gene: -
J gene: TRBJ2-5
V gene: TRBV19
CDR3 DNA: TGTGCCAGTAGTGCCCTTAGCGGACGGGGGCAAGAGACCCAGTACTTC
CDR3 protein: CASSALSGRGQETQYF

clone size: -
D gene: -
J gene: TRBJ2-1
V gene: TRBV30
CDR3 DNA: TGTGCCTGGAGTAAGTTAGACCGCCGCTACAATGAGCAGTTCTTC
CDR3 protein: CAWSKLDRRYNEQFF

clone size: -
D gene: TRBD1
J gene: TRBJ1-4
V gene: TRBV30
CDR3 DNA: TGTGCCTGGACCCTTCGACAGGGGGCTGTAGCAAAACTGTTTTTT
CDR3 protein: CAWTLRQGAVAKLFF

clone size: -
D gene: -
J gene: TRBJ2-2
V gene: TRBV5-1
CDR3 DNA: TGCGCCAGCAGCTTTCTCCCCGGCAGTTCCACCGGGGAGCTGTTTTTT
CDR3 protein: CASSFLPGSSTGELFF

clone size: -
D gene: -
J gene: TRBJ2-1
V gene: TRBV12-5
CDR3 DNA: TGTGCTAGTGGTTTGGTACTCTCGGGAGAACCCTACAATGAGCAGTTCTTC
CDR3 protein: CASGLVLSGEPYNEQFF

clone size: -
D gene: -
J gene: TRBJ1-2
V gene: TRBV9
CDR3 DNA: TGTGCCAGCAGCGCAAACAGACGGACAGCCTATGGCTACACCTTC
CDR3 protein: CASSANRRTAYGYTF

clone size: -
D gene: -
J gene: TRBJ2-1
V gene: TRBV27
CDR3 DNA: TGTGCCAGCAGTTCCGATTCAATTCGCAATGAGCAGTTCTTC
CDR3 protein: CASSSDSIRNEQFF